This TCR beta chain was sequenced for a study of blood T cells in healthy people across ages. General observations from the study: A strong correlation between TCR beta diversity and naive T cell percentage was seen.

A second 7 to 11 cycle PCR used barcoded and J-beta primers. Every sample produced at least 3 million CDR3-containing paired-end reads. One entry per CDR3 protein, called by TCRdb with MiXCR from the 5' RACE reads. The sample includes 1,800,000 or so distinct CDR3 sequences, roughly two fifths of them seen just once. Approximately 9.2 milliliters was the volume of peripheral blood drawn from each donor. This clonotype was counted between two and nine times. Its antigen is not identified. V shed 5 bases and J 9 bases; nucleotides not matched to a gene: 8. The CDR3 extends over 15 amino acids. CDR1 is SGHTA and CDR2 is FQGNSA in the germline V gene.

The chain couples TRBV7-2 to TRBJ1-6, with 9 bases identical to TRBD1. This receptor was taken from a human donor in good health. The sequencing sample was made of blood. The CDR3 bases are TGTGCCAGCAGCCCAGGACAGGGGCTTAGTTCACCCCTCCACTTT. Protein: CASSPGQGLSSPLHF.